The 27 T cell receptor beta chains in this list originate from one sample, sequenced in a study of OX40 agonist ivuxolimab in advanced cancers. Sequencing used immunoSEQ multiplex PCR; TCRdb keeps in-frame clones, though not all of them. Of about 68,000 clones in the sample, 75% to 85% were seen once. The source material was CD4+ or CD8+ T cells sorted from blood, sampled in a trial of the OX40 agonist ivuxolimab. Source of these receptors: an adult with an advanced solid tumor such as melanoma, head and neck, liver or kidney cancer.

J is TRBJ2-3 and V is TRBV19; TRBD1 agrees at 9 bases. The CDR3 is 13 residues long. V shed 9 bases and J 2 bases; nucleotides not matched to a gene: 3. The V gene's germline CDR1 is LNHDA and CDR2 SQIVND (reference sequence). The CDR3 bases are TGTGCCAGCGGACAGGGGTACACAGATACGCAGTATTTT. Its protein product is CASGQGYTDTQYF.

The chain has TRBV7-2 and TRBJ1-4; D unresolved. Germline values: CDR1 SGHTA, CDR2 FQGNSA. The V gene lost 5 bases and the J gene lost 6 bases, with 10 bases spanning the gap. The length of the CDR3 is 13 residues. The CDR3 loop is CASSPVIDEKLFF. The CDR3, as DNA: TGTGCCAGCAGCCCCGTAATCGATGAAAAACTGTTTTTT. Looking up the rest from reference TRBV7-2 and TRBJ1-4 gives the full variable domain: GAGVSQSPSNKVTEKGKDVELRCDPISGHTALYWYRQSLGQGLEFLIYFQGNSAPDKSGLPSDRFSAERTGGSVSTLTIQRTQQEDSAVYLCASSPVIDEKLFFGSGTQLSVL.

The chain employs TRBV5-1 and TRBJ2-5, with 10 bases matching TRBD1. The V segment lost 3 bases and the J segment 5 bases; nucleotides outside the gene matches: 13. This CDR3 comprises 17 residues. Looked up from germline, CDR1 is SGHRS and CDR2 is YFSETQ. CDR3 in amino acids: CASSSEGVGQGSETQYF. The DNA of the CDR3 is TGCGCCAGCAGCTCGGAAGGGGTGGGACAGGGGTCGGAGACCCAGTACTTC.

This clone was picked up a small number of times. The rearrangement links TRBV25-1 to TRBJ2-2; D is unclear. CDR3 length equals 14 residues. Germline V lookup: CDR1 MGHDK, CDR2 SYGVNS. Trimming left V 4 bases short and J 2 bases short, with 8 bases between. CDR3 nucleotides: TGTGCCAGCAGTGCTGGGCCAAACACCGGGGAGCTGTTTTTT. Translating gives CASSAGPNTGELFF.

The gene calls are TRBV6-5 and TRBJ1-6; D is uncertain. CDR1 MNHEY and CDR2 SVGAGI come from the germline V gene. The CDR3 is made up of 13 amino acids. V gave up 6 bases and J gave up 8 bases, with 11 bases separating them. Here the CDR3 reads CASSPRWDSPLHF. The CDR3 coding sequence is TGTGCCAGCAGCCCTCGTTGGGATTCACCCCTCCACTTT.

V is TRBV7-2 and J is TRBJ1-3; possibly TRBD1 for D (5 bases). CDR1 is SGHTA, CDR2 FQGNSA, per germline. This CDR3 contains 15 residues. V was clipped by 1 base and J by 11 bases, with 18 bases between them. CDR3 residues: CASSLVGTPEHPIYF. For the CDR3, the DNA is TGTGCCAGCAGCTTAGTCGGGACGCCTGAACATCCCATATATTTT.

The chain couples TRBV7-2 to TRBJ1-3; 7 positions agree with TRBD1. Germline V gene sequence: CDR1 SGHTA, CDR2 FQGNSA. Trimming at V came to 5 bases and at J to 2 bases, leaving 6 bases not matched to a gene. This CDR3 is 15 amino acids long. CDR3 protein: CASSPDRVAGNTIYF. The DNA for the CDR3 is TGTGCCAGCAGCCCCGACAGGGTGGCTGGAAACACCATATATTTT.

The V and J genes are TRBV30 and TRBJ1-5; maybe TRBD1 (6 bases). The V end lost 2 bases, the J end lost 1 base, and 18 bases lay between the germline ends. From germline, CDR1 is GTSNPN and CDR2 SVGIG (reference sequence). CDR3 length equals 17 residues. The CDR3 loop is CAWSTGLGKGSNQPQHF. For the CDR3, the DNA is TGTGCCTGGAGTACAGGGTTGGGCAAAGGGAGCAATCAGCCCCAGCATTTT.

Written as DNA, the CDR3 is TGTGCCAGCAGCTCCTCAGGGAACTATGGCTACACCTTC. Translation gives CASSSSGNYGYTF. This chain connects TRBV11-2 to TRBJ1-2; a possible D gene is TRBD1 (5 bases). With 4 bases removed from V and 2 bases from J, the gap between germline ends came to 8 bases. The CDR3 length is 13 residues. Germline V gene sequence: CDR1 SGHAT, CDR2 FQNNGV.

This clone has just one count. J is TRBJ2-1 and V is TRBV29-1, with 7 bases fitting TRBD1. Germline trimming cut 6 bases from V and 2 bases from J; bases unmatched to any gene: 7. The germline gives CDR1 SQVTM, CDR2 ANQGSEA. CDR3 length: 14 residues. As DNA, the CDR3 is TGCAGCGTCGGGAACAGGGGCCCCTACAATGAGCAGTTCTTC. Protein: CSVGNRGPYNEQFF.

The V call is TRBV28, the J call TRBJ2-7; D remains unclear. CDR1 and CDR2 from the germline V gene are MDHEN and SYDVKM. This CDR3 comprises 12 residues. V was trimmed by 2 bases and J by 4 bases, leaving 6 bases between them. CDR3 region: CASSLQVYEQYF. CDR3 nucleotide sequence: TGTGCCAGCAGTTTACAAGTTTACGAGCAGTACTTC.

The CDR3 loop is CASGLASDSSYNEQFF. The CDR3 DNA sequence: TGTGCTAGTGGTTTGGCCAGCGATAGCTCCTACAATGAGCAGTTCTTC. The chain uses TRBV12-5 and TRBJ2-1; D gene ambiguous. The CDR3 contains 16 residues. Trimming took off 1 base at V and 0 bases at J, with 10 bases between the two ends. CDR1 is LGHNT and CDR2 is FRNRAP in the germline V gene.

The genes are TRBV5-1 and TRBJ1-2; D is possibly TRBD1 (6 bases). Trimming took off 5 bases at V and 0 bases at J, with 17 bases between the two ends. CDR3 size: 16 residues. CDR1 and CDR2 (germline): SGHRS, YFSETQ. The CDR3 nucleotides read TGCGCCAGCAGTCCACAGGGACCGCCAGCTAACTATGGCTACACCTTC. Translation gives CASSPQGPPANYGYTF.

The count of this clone is one. The V call is TRBV15, the J call TRBJ1-1, with D hard to call. Trimming took off 3 bases at V and 5 bases at J, with 10 bases between the two ends. There are 13 residues in the CDR3. Germline CDR1 LNHNV, CDR2 YYDKDF (reference sequence). The CDR3 nucleotides read TGTGCCACCAGCAGTGATACCAGGACTGAAGCTTTCTTT. Protein: CATSSDTRTEAFF.

The J gene is TRBJ2-7, the V gene TRBV30; 8 positions match TRBD2. The CDR3 loop spans 14 amino acids. Germline assignment: CDR1 GTSNPN and CDR2 SVGIG (reference sequence). The J segment lost 4 bases and the V segment lost 3 bases, leaving 8 bases of the junction unmatched. CDR3 loop: CAWRKREKGYEQYF. The CDR3 coding sequence is TGTGCCTGGAGGAAGCGGGAGAAAGGATACGAGCAGTACTTC.

This chain joins TRBV9 and TRBJ2-3; 11 bases map to TRBD2. There are 16 residues in the CDR3. Losses at the gene ends were 4 bases for V and 0 bases for J; bases not matched to a gene: 4. Per the germline V gene, CDR1 is SGDLS and CDR2 is YYNGEE. CDR3 DNA sequence: TGTGCCAGCAGCCCACTAGCGGGGGCTAGCACAGATACGCAGTATTTT. Residues: CASSPLAGASTDTQYF.

The chain carries TRBV6-5 and TRBJ2-1; 7 bases agree with TRBD2. This CDR3 comprises 15 residues. From germline, CDR1 is MNHEY and CDR2 SVGAGI. V lost 2 bases and J lost 6; bases outside the gene matches: 7. CDR3 amino acids: CASSYAAGPSNEQFF. CDR3 bases: TGTGCCAGCAGTTACGCAGCGGGACCCTCCAATGAGCAGTTCTTC.

The CDR3 DNA is TGTGCCAGCAGCCCGGACAGGGTAGAGGGCGAGCAGTACTTC. Its translation is CASSPDRVEGEQYF. This chain connects TRBV5-4 to TRBJ2-7; 8 bases fit TRBD1. V trimming: 4 bases; J trimming: 6 bases; junction bases outside the gene matches: 9. The CDR3 extends over 14 amino acids. Germline CDR1 reads SGHNT; CDR2 reads YYREEE (reference sequence).

The V gene is TRBV9, the J gene TRBJ2-7; 9 positions agree with TRBD2. Per germline, CDR1 SGDLS and CDR2 YYNGEE. This CDR3 region has 14 residues. The V gene end was trimmed by 0 bases and the J gene end by 6 bases; junction bases not matched to a gene: 4. In DNA, the CDR3 is TGTGCCAGCAGCGTAGGACTAGCGGCACGCGAGCAGTACTTC. Protein product: CASSVGLAAREQYF.

This clone was detected once. The genes are TRBV4-2 and TRBJ2-5, with D uncertain. The CDR3 is 14 amino acids. V shed 0 bases and J shed 2 bases, with 7 bases lying between them. CDR1 and CDR2 (germline): LGHNA, YNFKEQ. The CDR3 region has the DNA TGTGCCAGCAGCCAAGAAGGCGGTCAAGAGACCCAGTACTTC. Protein product: CASSQEGGQETQYF.

This chain joins TRBV5-1 and TRBJ2-5; possible D gene TRBD1, 5 bases. The CDR3 spans 14 residues. The germline V gene has CDR1 SGHRS and CDR2 YFSETQ. Trimming took 0 bases from V and 4 from J, leaving 10 bases between them. The CDR3 here is CASSLGQTPETQYF. The CDR3 nucleotides read TGCGCCAGCAGCTTGGGACAGACACCAGAGACCCAGTACTTC. The full variable domain, in which reference TRBV5-1 and TRBJ2-5 provide the parts outside the CDR3, is KAGVTQTPRYLIKTRGQQVTLSCSPISGHRSVSWYQQTPGQGLQFLFEYFSETQRNKGNFPGRFSGRQFSNSRSEMNVSTLELGDSALYLCASSLGQTPETQYFGPGTRLLVL.

V is TRBV6-1 and J is TRBJ2-3; D call uncertain. CDR1 and CDR2 (germline): MNHNS, SASEGT. Trimming stripped 5 bases from V and 2 bases from J, with 11 bases between. The CDR3 loop spans 14 amino acids. The CDR3 nucleotides read TGTGCCAGCAGTCGAAGGGAACTCACAGATACGCAGTATTTT. Translated, it gives CASSRRELTDTQYF.

The V and J genes are TRBV18 and TRBJ2-3; D is ambiguous. Germline lookup yields CDR1 KGHSH and CDR2 LQKENI. This CDR3 has 16 amino acids. Trimming took off 1 base at V and 4 bases at J, with 15 bases between the two ends. The CDR3 region is CASSPLSALIADTQYF. DNA for the CDR3: TGTGCCAGCTCACCACTTTCCGCTTTAATCGCAGATACGCAGTATTTT.

V is TRBV7-2 and J is TRBJ2-7; D might be TRBD1 (6 bases). The CDR3 has 15 residues. The germline CDR1 and CDR2 sequences are SGHTA and FQGNSA. Trimming removed 3 bases at V and 3 bases at J, with 15 bases between. The CDR3 coding sequence is TGTGCCAGCAGCTTCGACAGGCAACCCCTCTACGAGCAGTACTTC. Residues: CASSFDRQPLYEQYF. Full variable domain (missing parts from reference TRBV7-2 and TRBJ2-7): GAGVSQSPSNKVTEKGKDVELRCDPISGHTALYWYRQSLGQGLEFLIYFQGNSAPDKSGLPSDRFSAERTGGSVSTLTIQRTQQEDSAVYLCASSFDRQPLYEQYFGPGTRLTVT.

This rearrangement joins TRBV9 to TRBJ2-6, with 8 positions matching TRBD1. Per germline, CDR1 SGDLS and CDR2 YYNGEE. V lost 4 bases, J lost 2 bases, and 8 bases stayed unmatched. The CDR3 runs 17 residues. CDR3 sequence: CASSISSGGPGANVLTF. The CDR3 DNA is TGTGCCAGCAGCATAAGCTCAGGGGGCCCTGGGGCCAACGTCCTGACTTTC.

The rearrangement joins TRBV7-2 to TRBJ2-3, with D tentatively TRBD2 (6 bases). Trimming cost V 0 bases and J 8 bases, with 18 bases left between them. CDR1 is SGHTA and CDR2 is FQGNSA in the germline V gene. The CDR3 is made up of 16 amino acids. DNA of the CDR3: TGTGCCAGCAGCTTAGCCGCCGTGGGGGGAGGTAGTACGCAGTATTTT. Protein product: CASSLAAVGGGSTQYF.

The rearrangement links TRBV10-3 to TRBJ2-7; 10 bases match TRBD2. Germline CDR1 is ENHRY and CDR2 is SYGVKD. Trimming took 5 bases from V and 5 from J; bases not matched to a gene: 3. The CDR3 covers 13 residues. The CDR3 loop reads CAISSGLANEQYF. The CDR3 DNA is TGTGCCATCAGTTCGGGACTAGCGAACGAGCAGTACTTC.